This T cell receptor (beta chain) emerged from a study of cytomegalovirus exposure and HLA in healthy donors. The PCR had 60 Vbeta and 13 Jbeta primers. Only in-frame clones appear in the TCRdb table, and some are missing; sequencing was by immunoSEQ multiplex PCR. This sample has some 150,000 clones, with 80% found just once. The clonotype originates from a man aged 40-55 years in good health and CMV-seropositive. The sample comprised PBMCs.

CDR3: CASSRLAGGISYEQYF. DNA of the CDR3: TGCGCCAGCAGCCGTCTAGCGGGAGGGATCTCCTACGAGCAGTACTTC. V and J are TRBV4-1 and TRBJ2-7; 12 bases fit TRBD2. With 4 bases clipped from V and 0 bases from J, the junction kept 4 bases outside the gene matches. The CDR3 contains 16 residues. CDR1 MGHRA and CDR2 YSYEKL come from the germline V gene.